Following are 11 T cell receptor beta chains from one sample sequenced in a study of blood T cell repertoires in COVID-19. Repertoires were generated with immunoSEQ multiplex PCR, while TCRdb's copy carries only in-frame clones and drops some. The data show under 60,000 clones, about nine tenths seen once. The source material was peripheral blood. The receptors originated from a human donor with acute or convalescent COVID-19. The donor label of this sample is uncertain.

This chain links TRBV19 with TRBJ2-1, with TRBD1 identical over 7 bases. Per the germline V gene, CDR1 is LNHDA and CDR2 is SQIVND (reference sequence). The junction had 11 bases not matched to a gene; V was cut back by 5 bases and J by 4 bases. CDR3 size: 16 residues. The CDR3 here is CASSAYRDSLYNEQFF. The CDR3 coding sequence is TGTGCCAGTAGTGCTTACCGGGACAGTCTTTACAATGAGCAGTTCTTC.

This clone was seen only a few times. The chain combines TRBV6-2 or TRBV6-3 with TRBJ1-5; TRBD1 agrees at 9 bases. The CDR3 extends over 14 amino acids. CDR1 and CDR2 (germline): MNHEY, SVGEGT. After removal of 5 bases from V and 9 bases from J, the junction contained 8 bases not matched to a gene. The CDR3 reads CASSKGQGGTPQHF. CDR3 nucleotides: TGTGCCAGCAGTAAGGGACAGGGTGGTACGCCCCAGCATTTT.

This chain joins TRBV18 and TRBJ2-6; tentatively, D is TRBD2 (6 bases). Germline V gene lookup returns CDR1 KGHSH and CDR2 LQKENI. Trimming took off 4 bases at V and 13 bases at J, with 20 bases between the two ends. The CDR3 extends over 15 amino acids. The CDR3 region is CASSQSPAGPGVLTF. CDR3 bases: TGTGCCAGCTCACAATCGCCCGCGGGGCCAGGGGTCCTGACTTTC.

The V and J genes are TRBV18 and TRBJ2-3; TRBD2 aligns across 9 bases. The CDR3 totals 14 residues. V was clipped by 8 bases and J by 9 bases; unmatched bases: 12. Per germline, CDR1 KGHSH and CDR2 LQKENI. Written as DNA, the CDR3 is TGTGCCAGCGCCCCCAGCGGGAGGTCGGAGACGCAGTATTTT. It specifies CASAPSGRSETQYF.

The chain carries TRBV2 and TRBJ1-6, with 9 bases identical to TRBD1. Germline-derived CDR1 and CDR2 are SNHLY and FYNNEI. V lost 7 bases, J lost 9 bases, and 7 bases stayed unmatched. CDR3 size: 14 residues. For the CDR3, the DNA is TGTGCCAGCATTAGGACAGGGGTCTTTTCACCCCTCCACTTT. Translating it yields CASIRTGVFSPLHF.

The V gene is TRBV5-4, the J gene TRBJ2-5; no definite D call. Germline V gives CDR1 SGHNT, CDR2 YYREEE (reference sequence). The CDR3 is 13 amino acids. Trimming pared 1 base from V and 0 bases from J, leaving 4 bases between. The CDR3 region has the DNA TGTGCCAGCAGCTTGCAGAACCAAGAGACCCAGTACTTC. It codes for CASSLQNQETQYF.

This clone was recorded once. The chain joins TRBV19 to TRBJ1-5, with 8 bases aligning to TRBD1. Germline trimming cut 1 base from V and 1 base from J; bases unmatched to any gene: 6. Germline V gene sequence: CDR1 LNHDA, CDR2 SQIVND (reference sequence). The CDR3 totals 17 residues. This CDR3 is CASSIGTGTVSNQPQHF. For the CDR3, the DNA is TGTGCCAGTAGTATAGGGACAGGGACGGTAAGCAATCAGCCCCAGCATTTT.

The chain uses TRBV7-2 and TRBJ2-2; 7 bases agree with TRBD1. The CDR3 totals 17 residues. The V gene's germline CDR1 is SGHTA and CDR2 FQGNSA. After removal of 5 bases from V and 4 bases from J, the junction contained 13 bases not matched to a gene. The CDR3 DNA reads as TGTGCCAGCAGCACCCGACAGGGAGTGACCGGCACCGGGGAGCTGTTTTTT. Protein sequence: CASSTRQGVTGTGELFF. Variable domain in full (rest from reference TRBV7-2 and TRBJ2-2): GAGVSQSPSNKVTEKGKDVELRCDPISGHTALYWYRQSLGQGLEFLIYFQGNSAPDKSGLPSDRFSAERTGGSVSTLTIQRTQQEDSAVYLCASSTRQGVTGTGELFFGEGSRLTVL.

The genes are TRBV6-5 and TRBJ2-3, with 7 nucleotides matching TRBD1. The CDR3 length is 15 residues. The V segment lost 5 bases and the J segment 5 bases; nucleotides outside the gene matches: 10. The germline V gene has CDR1 MNHEY and CDR2 SVGAGI. The CDR3 is CASSLKIYRGDTQYF. The CDR3 DNA reads as TGTGCCAGCAGTCTAAAGATTTACAGGGGAGATACGCAGTATTTT.

The count of this clone is one. J is TRBJ2-7 and V is TRBV5-1; 8 bases are shared with TRBD2. V lost 4 bases to trimming and J lost 2 bases; unmatched junction nucleotides: 11. Germline CDR1 and CDR2: SGHRS and YFSETQ. The CDR3 is 16 amino acids. CDR3 DNA: TGCGCCAGCAGCCCGTCGGGTAGCGGGATCACCTACGAGCAGTACTTC. It is translated as CASSPSGSGITYEQYF. The variable domain in full, completed from reference TRBV5-1 and TRBJ2-7, reads KAGVTQTPRYLIKTRGQQVTLSCSPISGHRSVSWYQQTPGQGLQFLFEYFSETQRNKGNFPGRFSGRQFSNSRSEMNVSTLELGDSALYLCASSPSGSGITYEQYFGPGTRLTVT.

A single count supports this clone. J is TRBJ1-6 and V is TRBV28; the match to TRBD1 covers 7 bases. There are 16 residues in the CDR3. The J segment lost 8 bases and the V segment lost 2 bases, leaving 9 bases of the junction unmatched. Germline CDR1 is MDHEN and CDR2 is SYDVKM. CDR3 DNA sequence: TGTGCCAGCAGTTTAAATTCGGGACAGTTCCATTCACCCCTCCACTTT. It encodes CASSLNSGQFHSPLHF. The complete variable domain, with remaining parts taken from reference TRBV28 and TRBJ1-6, reads DVKVTQSSRYLVKRTGEKVFLECVQDMDHENMFWYRQDPGLGLRLIYFSYDVKMKEKGDIPEGYSVSREKKERFSLILESASTNQTSMYLCASSLNSGQFHSPLHFGNGTRLTVT.